This is a list of T cell receptor beta chains from one sample in a study of blood T cell repertoires in COVID-19. Profiled with immunoSEQ multiplex PCR; TCRdb holds only in-frame clones, not every one. The sample shows about 270,000 clones, 80% to 90% of them seen only once. Sequencing was performed on peripheral blood. Receptor source: a woman aged 70-85 years with acute or convalescent COVID-19. The CDR3 runs from the conserved cysteine through the conserved F or W. The D gene is left open where the match is weak. Clone size is given for some rows only: seen once, a few or many times, or a class if the clone is expanded.

TGTGCCAGCAGCTCCGGGACAGGGTCCTACAATGAGCAGTTCTTC | CASSSGTGSYNEQFF | TRBV7-9 | NA | 15 | TRBD1 | TRBJ2-1
TGTGCCAGCAGTGGCCCGGGGGTGAACAATCAGCCCCAGCATTTT | CASSGPGVNNQPQHF | TRBV2 | NA | 15 | NA | TRBJ1-5
TGCGCCAGCAGTGGACAGCTTTCCTACGAGCAGTACTTC | CASSGQLSYEQYF | TRBV5-1 | few | 13 | NA | TRBJ2-7
TGTGCCAGCAGCTCCCGGGGAGAAGCTTTCTTT | CASSSRGEAFF | TRBV14 | few | 11 | NA | TRBJ1-1
TGTGCCAGCAGCTTAGTCGAGCGTGGAACTGAAGCTTTCTTT | CASSLVERGTEAFF | TRBV11-2 | NA | 14 | NA | TRBJ1-1
TGTGCCAGCATGATGACAGGGGGCGCCTACTATGGCTACACCTTC | CASMMTGGAYYGYTF | TRBV6-5 | NA | 15 | TRBD1 | TRBJ1-2
TGTGCCAGCAGCTTAGAGCGGGCAGGGATGGGCAATCAGCCCCAGCATTTT | CASSLERAGMGNQPQHF | TRBV7-8 | few | 17 | NA | TRBJ1-5
TGTGCCAGCCGCGAGGAGTCCTTTTTCGGGGAGCTGTTTTTT | CASREESFFGELFF | TRBV7-3 | few | 14 | NA | TRBJ2-2
TGCGCCAGCACGGCGGGTAGCGGGGGCTTCTCCTACAATGAGCAGTTCTTC | CASTAGSGGFSYNEQFF | TRBV5-1 | NA | 17 | TRBD2 | TRBJ2-1
TGTGCCAGCAGCCAAGCCCGCGGGGGCACCGGGGAGCTGTTTTTT | CASSQARGGTGELFF | TRBV7-6 | NA | 15 | TRBD2 | TRBJ2-2